These 17 T cell receptor beta chains came from one sample sequenced in a study of cytomegalovirus exposure and HLA in healthy donors listed by TCRdb under 2017. Library creation used the immunoSEQ multiplex PCR assay. For the multiplex PCR, a mixture combining 60 forward primers for TCR Vbeta segments and 13 reverse primers for TCR Jbeta segments was used. Here the immuneACCESS table is served through TCRdb, limited to in-frame sequences with V and J called. Missing clones are a known gap in these copies; in checked studies unresolved V genes cover under half, and the rest lacks a known reason. This sample lists roughly 120,000 clones; 81% were detected once. The ten largest clones capture about 3.9% of the sample. Source material: PBMCs. Receptors originate from a woman in her 30s in good health and CMV-seronegative.

V is TRBV11-3 and J is TRBJ1-3; D not certain. CDR3 size: 15 residues. V lost 0 bases and J 0 bases, leaving 6 bases between the germline ends. CDR1 and CDR2 (germline): SGHNT, YENEEA. The CDR3 region has the DNA TGTGCCAGCAGCTTAGATGCGAGCTCTGGAAACACCATATATTTT. This gives the protein CASSLDASSGNTIYF.

This clone was counted a single time. V is TRBV10-3 and J is TRBJ2-7; D uncertain. V lost 10 bases to trimming and J lost 0 bases, with 7 bases between them. This CDR3 has 11 residues. Germline V gene lookup returns CDR1 ENHRY and CDR2 SYGVKD. CDR3 residues: CATAVSYEQYF. The CDR3 DNA follows: TGTGCCACCGCGGTCTCCTACGAGCAGTACTTC.

The J gene is TRBJ2-7, the V gene TRBV9; TRBD1 aligns across 7 bases. Trimming removed 4 bases from V and 2 bases from J; junction bases left unmatched: 18. The CDR3 sequence is 18 residues long. Germline V lookup: CDR1 SGDLS, CDR2 YYNGEE. The CDR3 DNA sequence: TGTGCCAGCAGCTGCACAATCCGAGTCCGGGACAGCCCCTACGAGCAGTACTTC. This sequence encodes CASSCTIRVRDSPYEQYF. Drawing the rest from reference TRBV9 and TRBJ2-7, the complete variable domain is DSGVTQTPKHLITATGQRVTLRCSPRSGDLSVYWYQQSLDQGLQFLIQYYNGEERAKGNILERFSAQQFPDLHSELNLSSLELGDSALYFCASSCTIRVRDSPYEQYFGPGTRLTVT.

V gene TRBV10-2 combines with J gene TRBJ2-1, with D possibly matching TRBD2 (5 bases). The ends were cut back, 7 bases at V and 6 bases at J, with 13 bases in the middle. From germline, CDR1 is WSHSY and CDR2 SAAADI. There are 13 residues in the CDR3. The CDR3 DNA follows: TGCGCCAGCAATTGGCTAGCCGGCAATGAGCAGTTCTTC. Its protein product is CASNWLAGNEQFF.

The chain has TRBV20-1 and TRBJ2-5; D might be TRBD1 (5 bases). CDR1 is DFQATT, CDR2 SNEGSKA, per germline (reference sequence). This CDR3 is 11 amino acids long. Deletions cut 7 bases from V and 5 bases from J, with 11 bases between. The CDR3: CSVLKGETQYF. CDR3 coding DNA: TGCAGTGTTCTTAAGGGGGAGACCCAGTACTTC.

This rearrangement joins TRBV30 to TRBJ2-5; 7 bases map to TRBD1. From germline, CDR1 is GTSNPN and CDR2 SVGIG (reference sequence). This CDR3 is built from 12 residues. Trimming at V came to 3 bases and at J to 7 bases, leaving 5 bases not matched to a gene. CDR3 loop: CAWRRGLGTQYF. The CDR3 bases are TGTGCCTGGAGGAGGGGGCTTGGGACCCAGTACTTC.

V usage is TRBV28 and J usage is TRBJ2-1; D possibly corresponds to TRBD2 (5 bases). This CDR3 region has 12 residues. Trimming pared 8 bases from V and 0 bases from J, leaving 5 bases between. Looked up from germline, CDR1 is MDHEN and CDR2 is SYDVKM. CDR3: CASGSSYNEQFF. For the CDR3, the DNA is TGTGCCAGCGGGAGCTCCTACAATGAGCAGTTCTTC.

This rearrangement joins TRBV5-1 to TRBJ2-1, with D tentatively TRBD1 (5 bases). V was clipped by 7 bases and J by 3 bases, with 8 bases between them. The germline CDR1 and CDR2 sequences are SGHRS and YFSETQ. The CDR3 is made up of 12 amino acids. CDR3 loop: CASGAGYNEQFF. In DNA form, the CDR3 reads TGCGCCAGCGGGGCTGGCTACAATGAGCAGTTCTTC.

The chain recombines TRBV5-1 with TRBJ1-1; possibly TRBD1 for D (6 bases). The germline gives CDR1 SGHRS, CDR2 YFSETQ. The V end lost 1 base, the J end lost 3 bases, and 19 bases lay between the germline ends. CDR3 size: 17 residues. Here the CDR3 DNA reads TGCGCCAGCAGCTTGTTTCGGGGGGCAGATTGGGACACTGAAGCTTTCTTT. Translated, it gives CASSLFRGADWDTEAFF.

The chain employs TRBV5-1 and TRBJ2-1, with D tentatively TRBD2 (6 bases). CDR1 and CDR2 (germline): SGHRS, YFSETQ. V lost 4 bases and J 9 bases, leaving 14 bases between the germline ends. The CDR3 is 13 residues long. The CDR3 protein is CASSPEGVGEQFF. Here the CDR3 DNA reads TGCGCCAGCAGCCCGGAGGGAGTGGGTGAGCAGTTCTTC. The complete variable domain, with remaining parts taken from reference TRBV5-1 and TRBJ2-1, reads KAGVTQTPRYLIKTRGQQVTLSCSPISGHRSVSWYQQTPGQGLQFLFEYFSETQRNKGNFPGRFSGRQFSNSRSEMNVSTLELGDSALYLCASSPEGVGEQFFGPGTRLTVL.

The chain couples TRBV7-2 to TRBJ2-5, with 7 positions matching TRBD2. The CDR3 is made up of 14 amino acids. V shed 4 bases and J 3 bases; nucleotides not matched to a gene: 5. CDR1 and CDR2 from the germline V gene are SGHTA and FQGNSA. CDR3 bases: TGTGCCAGCAGCTCAAGGGCGGGAGAAGAGACCCAGTACTTC. This translates into CASSSRAGEETQYF.

The rearrangement joins TRBV7-9 to TRBJ2-7; D unclear. From germline, CDR1 is SEHNR and CDR2 FQNEAQ (reference sequence). V lost 1 base and J 6 bases, leaving 4 bases between the germline ends. The CDR3 consists of 11 residues. CDR3 loop: CASSLVVEQYF. In DNA, the CDR3 is TGTGCCAGCAGCTTAGTAGTCGAGCAGTACTTC. Complete variable domain (other parts from reference TRBV7-9 and TRBJ2-7): DTGVSQNPRHKITKRGQNVTFRCDPISEHNRLYWYRQTLGQGPEFLTYFQNEAQLEKSRLLSDRFSAERPKGSFSTLEIQRTEQGDSAMYLCASSLVVEQYFGPGTRLTVT.

The V and J genes are TRBV18 and TRBJ1-5, with TRBD1 matching 9 bases. The ends lost 1 base at V and 5 bases at J; junction bases unmatched: 9. The CDR3 loop spans 17 amino acids. Germline V gene lookup returns CDR1 KGHSH and CDR2 LQKENI. The CDR3 sequence is CASSPRDRGSLDQPQHF. As DNA, the CDR3 is TGTGCCAGCTCACCACGAGACAGGGGGTCTCTTGATCAGCCCCAGCATTTT.

The CDR3 DNA sequence: TGTGCCAGCAGCCCCCCTAGACAGTCCTACGAGCAGTACTTC. Translated, it gives CASSPPRQSYEQYF. The V and J genes are TRBV7-8 and TRBJ2-7; D perhaps matches TRBD1 (5 bases). This CDR3 has 14 amino acids. The V and J ends lost 5 bases and 1 base respectively, with 12 bases between them. From germline, CDR1 is SGHVS and CDR2 FQNEAQ.

The rearrangement uses TRBV28 and TRBJ1-2; TRBD1 is a possible D gene (6 bases). Germline CDR1 is MDHEN and CDR2 is SYDVKM. The V gene lost 6 bases and the J gene lost 4 bases, with 12 bases spanning the gap. This CDR3 contains 13 residues. CDR3 DNA sequence: TGTGCCAGCAGCGATGGACAGATCTATGGCTACACCTTC. Its translation is CASSDGQIYGYTF.

This clone showed up just once. This rearrangement joins TRBV19 to TRBJ1-1; no clear D. The CDR3 has 14 residues. V lost 3 bases, J lost 10 bases, and 18 bases lay in between. CDR1 and CDR2 from the germline V gene are LNHDA and SQIVND (reference sequence). CDR3 in amino acids: CASSMNTVKRGAFF. The CDR3 DNA follows: TGTGCCAGTAGTATGAACACAGTGAAACGGGGAGCTTTCTTT. Full variable domain (outside the CDR3, taken from reference TRBV19 and TRBJ1-1): DGGITQSPKYLFRKEGQNVTLSCEQNLNHDAMYWYRQDPGQGLRLIYYSQIVNDFQKGDIAEGYSVSREKKESFPLTVTSAQKNPTAFYLCASSMNTVKRGAFFGQGTRLTVV.

This rearrangement joins TRBV11-3 to TRBJ1-1; 8 nucleotides align to TRBD1. This CDR3 spans 13 amino acids. V lost 5 bases and J lost 5; bases outside the gene matches: 4. The germline V gene has CDR1 SGHNT and CDR2 YENEEA. CDR3 amino acids: CASSRTGGTEAFF. CDR3 nucleotide sequence: TGTGCCAGCAGCCGTACAGGGGGGACTGAAGCTTTCTTT.